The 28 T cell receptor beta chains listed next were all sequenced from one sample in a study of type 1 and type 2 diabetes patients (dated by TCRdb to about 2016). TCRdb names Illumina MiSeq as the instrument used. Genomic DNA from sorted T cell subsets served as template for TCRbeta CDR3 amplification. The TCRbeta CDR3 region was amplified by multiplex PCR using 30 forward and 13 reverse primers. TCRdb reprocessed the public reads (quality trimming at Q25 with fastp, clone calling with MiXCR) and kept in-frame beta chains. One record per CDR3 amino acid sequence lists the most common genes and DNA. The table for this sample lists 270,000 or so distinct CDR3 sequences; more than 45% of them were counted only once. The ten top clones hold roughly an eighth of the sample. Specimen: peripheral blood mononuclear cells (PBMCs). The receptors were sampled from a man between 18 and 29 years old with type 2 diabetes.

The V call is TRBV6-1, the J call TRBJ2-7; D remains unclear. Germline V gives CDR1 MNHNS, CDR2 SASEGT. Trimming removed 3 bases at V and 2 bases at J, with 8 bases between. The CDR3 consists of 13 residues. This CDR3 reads CASSDNQAYEQYF. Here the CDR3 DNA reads TGTGCCAGCAGTGATAACCAAGCCTACGAGCAGTACTTC.

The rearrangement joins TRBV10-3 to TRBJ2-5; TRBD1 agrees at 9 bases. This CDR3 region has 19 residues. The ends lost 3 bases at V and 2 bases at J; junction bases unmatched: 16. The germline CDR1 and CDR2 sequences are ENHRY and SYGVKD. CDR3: CAISDDVSTTGGGQETQYF. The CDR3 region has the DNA TGTGCCATCAGTGATGATGTGTCGACGACAGGGGGGGGACAAGAGACCCAGTACTTC.

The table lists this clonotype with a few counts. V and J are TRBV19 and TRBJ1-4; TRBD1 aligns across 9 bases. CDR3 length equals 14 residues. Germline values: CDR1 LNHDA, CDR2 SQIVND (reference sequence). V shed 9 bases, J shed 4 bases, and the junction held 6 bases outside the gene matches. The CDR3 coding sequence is TGTGCCAGCAGGGAGACAGGGGGTAATGAAAAACTGTTTTTT. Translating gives CASRETGGNEKLFF.

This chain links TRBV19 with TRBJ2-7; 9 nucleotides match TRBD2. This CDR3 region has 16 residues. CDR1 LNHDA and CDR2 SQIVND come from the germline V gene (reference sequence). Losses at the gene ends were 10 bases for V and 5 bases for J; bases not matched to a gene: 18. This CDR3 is CATTPYGGLAIHEQYF. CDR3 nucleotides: TGTGCCACCACGCCCTATGGGGGACTAGCTATACACGAGCAGTACTTC.

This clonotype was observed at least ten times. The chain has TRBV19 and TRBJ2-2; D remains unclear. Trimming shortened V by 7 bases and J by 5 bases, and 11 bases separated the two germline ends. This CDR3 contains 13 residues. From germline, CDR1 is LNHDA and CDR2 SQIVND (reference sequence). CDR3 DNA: TGTGCCAGTACGCCCCAACGAACCGGGGAGCTGTTTTTT. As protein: CASTPQRTGELFF.

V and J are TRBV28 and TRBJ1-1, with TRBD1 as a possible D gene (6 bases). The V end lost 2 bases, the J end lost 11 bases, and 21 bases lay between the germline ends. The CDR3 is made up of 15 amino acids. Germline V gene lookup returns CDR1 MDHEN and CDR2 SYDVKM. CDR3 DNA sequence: TGTGCCAGCAGTTTAAAGGACAGAAACCCAACGAGGGCTTTCTTT. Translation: CASSLKDRNPTRAFF.

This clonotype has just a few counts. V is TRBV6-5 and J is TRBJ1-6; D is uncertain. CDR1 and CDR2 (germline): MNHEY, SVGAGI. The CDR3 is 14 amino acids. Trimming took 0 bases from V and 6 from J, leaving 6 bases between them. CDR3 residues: CASSYSSVNSPLHF. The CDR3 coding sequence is TGTGCCAGCAGTTACTCTTCCGTTAATTCACCCCTCCACTTT.

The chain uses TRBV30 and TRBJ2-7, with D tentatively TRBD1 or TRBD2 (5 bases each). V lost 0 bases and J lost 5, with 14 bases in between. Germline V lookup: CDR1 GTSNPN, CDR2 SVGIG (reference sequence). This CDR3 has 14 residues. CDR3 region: CAWSVVRGVHEQYF. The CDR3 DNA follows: TGTGCCTGGAGTGTAGTGAGGGGAGTCCACGAGCAGTACTTC.

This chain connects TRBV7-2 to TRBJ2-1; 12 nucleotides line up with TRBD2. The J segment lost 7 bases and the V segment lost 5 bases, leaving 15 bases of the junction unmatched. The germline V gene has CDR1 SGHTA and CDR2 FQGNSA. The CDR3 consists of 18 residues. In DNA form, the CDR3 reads TGTGCCAGCAGCCGGCGACTAGCGGGGGCTACAGGTCGAAATGAGCAGTTCTTC. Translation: CASSRRLAGATGRNEQFF.

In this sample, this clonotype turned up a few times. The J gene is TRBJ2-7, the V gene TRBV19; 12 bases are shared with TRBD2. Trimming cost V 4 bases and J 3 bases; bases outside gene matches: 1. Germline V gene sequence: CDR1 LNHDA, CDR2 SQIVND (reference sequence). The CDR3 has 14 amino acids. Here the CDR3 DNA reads TGTGCCAGTAGTAGGGGACTAGCGGGCTACGAGCAGTACTTC. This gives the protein CASSRGLAGYEQYF.

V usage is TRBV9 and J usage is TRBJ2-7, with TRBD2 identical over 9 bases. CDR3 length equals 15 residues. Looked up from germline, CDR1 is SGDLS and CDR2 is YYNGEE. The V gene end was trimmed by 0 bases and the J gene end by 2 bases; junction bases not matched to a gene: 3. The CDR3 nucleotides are TGTGCCAGCAGCGTAGGGGCTAGCGGGACCTACGAGCAGTACTTC. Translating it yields CASSVGASGTYEQYF.

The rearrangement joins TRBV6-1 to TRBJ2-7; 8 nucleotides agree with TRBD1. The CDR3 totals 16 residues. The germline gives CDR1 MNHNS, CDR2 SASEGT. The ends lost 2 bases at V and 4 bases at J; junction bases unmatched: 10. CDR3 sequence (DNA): TGTGCCAGCAGTGAATTTCGGGCAGGGGGCTTGTACGAGCAGTACTTC. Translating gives CASSEFRAGGLYEQYF.

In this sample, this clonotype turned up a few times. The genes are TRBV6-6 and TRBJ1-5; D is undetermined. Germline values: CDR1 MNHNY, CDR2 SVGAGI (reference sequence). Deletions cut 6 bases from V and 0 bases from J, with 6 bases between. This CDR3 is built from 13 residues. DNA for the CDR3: TGTGCCAGCAGGTCTTTTAGCAATCAGCCCCAGCATTTT. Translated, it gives CASRSFSNQPQHF.

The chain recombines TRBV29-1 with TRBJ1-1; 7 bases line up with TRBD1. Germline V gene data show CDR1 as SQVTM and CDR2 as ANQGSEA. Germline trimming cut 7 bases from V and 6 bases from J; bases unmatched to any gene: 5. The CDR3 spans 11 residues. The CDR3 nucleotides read TGCAGCGCCCCAACAGGGGCTGAAGCTTTCTTT. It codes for CSAPTGAEAFF.

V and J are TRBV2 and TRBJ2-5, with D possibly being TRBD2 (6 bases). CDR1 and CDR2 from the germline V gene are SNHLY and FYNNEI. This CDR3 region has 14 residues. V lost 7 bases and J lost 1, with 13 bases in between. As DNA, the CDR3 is TGTGCCAGCACGGGGGAAGATTTCCAAGAGACCCAGTACTTC. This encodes CASTGEDFQETQYF.

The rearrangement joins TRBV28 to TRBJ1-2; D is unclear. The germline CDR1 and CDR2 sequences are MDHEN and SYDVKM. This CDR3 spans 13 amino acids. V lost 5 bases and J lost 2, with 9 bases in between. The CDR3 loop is CASSRRRNYGYTF. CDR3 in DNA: TGTGCCAGCAGTAGACGGAGAAACTATGGCTACACCTTC.

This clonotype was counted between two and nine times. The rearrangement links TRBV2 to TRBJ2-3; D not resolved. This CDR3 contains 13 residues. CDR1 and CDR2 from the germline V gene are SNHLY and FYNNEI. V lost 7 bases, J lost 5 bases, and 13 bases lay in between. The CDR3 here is CASMAGWGDTQYF. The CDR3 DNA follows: TGTGCCAGCATGGCAGGCTGGGGAGATACGCAGTATTTT.

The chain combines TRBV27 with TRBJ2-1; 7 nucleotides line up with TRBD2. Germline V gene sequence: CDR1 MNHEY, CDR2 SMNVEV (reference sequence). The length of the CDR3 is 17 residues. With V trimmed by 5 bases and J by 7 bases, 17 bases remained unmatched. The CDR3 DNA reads TGTGCCAGCAGTCCCCAACTCGGGATAGCGGGTTATAATGAGCAGTTCTTC. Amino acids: CASSPQLGIAGYNEQFF.

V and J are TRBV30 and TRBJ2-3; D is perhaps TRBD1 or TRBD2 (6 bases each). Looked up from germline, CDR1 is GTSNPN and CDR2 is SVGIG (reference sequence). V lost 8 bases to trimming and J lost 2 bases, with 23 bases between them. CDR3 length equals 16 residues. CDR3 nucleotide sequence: TGTGCCAGTCAAGGGGGGCGATCGGCCATCACAGATACGCAGTATTTT. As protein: CASQGGRSAITDTQYF.

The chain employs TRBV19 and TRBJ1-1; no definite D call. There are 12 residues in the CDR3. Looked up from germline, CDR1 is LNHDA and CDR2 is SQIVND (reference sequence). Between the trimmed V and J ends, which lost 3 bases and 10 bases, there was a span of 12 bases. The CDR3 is CASSMPPALAFF. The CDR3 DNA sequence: TGTGCCAGTAGTATGCCCCCCGCTTTAGCTTTCTTT.

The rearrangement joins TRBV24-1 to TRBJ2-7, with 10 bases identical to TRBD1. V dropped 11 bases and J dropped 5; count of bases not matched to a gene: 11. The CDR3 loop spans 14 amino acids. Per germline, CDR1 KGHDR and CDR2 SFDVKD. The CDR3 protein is CASSQDGTGDEQYF. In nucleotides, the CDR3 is TGTGCCAGCAGCCAAGATGGGACAGGGGACGAGCAGTACTTC.

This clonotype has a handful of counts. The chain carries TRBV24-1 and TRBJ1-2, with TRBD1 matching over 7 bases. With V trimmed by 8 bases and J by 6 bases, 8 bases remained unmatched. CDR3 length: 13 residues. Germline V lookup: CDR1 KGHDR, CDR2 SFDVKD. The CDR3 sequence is CATKGDRGDGYTF. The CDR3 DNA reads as TGTGCCACCAAAGGGGACAGAGGGGATGGCTACACCTTC.

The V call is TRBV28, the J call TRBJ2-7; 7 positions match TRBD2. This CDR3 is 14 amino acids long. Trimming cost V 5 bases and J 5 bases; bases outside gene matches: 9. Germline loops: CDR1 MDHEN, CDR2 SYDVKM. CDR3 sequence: CASSPRESRDEQYF. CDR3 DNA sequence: TGTGCCAGCAGTCCGCGGGAGTCGAGGGACGAGCAGTACTTC.

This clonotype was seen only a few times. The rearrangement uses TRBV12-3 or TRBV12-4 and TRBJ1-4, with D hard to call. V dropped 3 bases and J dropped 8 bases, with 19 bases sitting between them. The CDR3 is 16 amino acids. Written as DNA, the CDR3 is TGTGCCAGCAGTTTGGCTCGTCACTCGAATAGGGAAAAACTGTTTTTT. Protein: CASSLARHSNREKLFF.

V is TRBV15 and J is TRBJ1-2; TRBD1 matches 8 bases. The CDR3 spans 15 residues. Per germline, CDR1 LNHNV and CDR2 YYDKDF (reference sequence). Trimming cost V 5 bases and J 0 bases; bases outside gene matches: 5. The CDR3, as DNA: TGTGCCACCAGCGGACAGGGCTCCTCTAACTATGGCTACACCTTC. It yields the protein CATSGQGSSNYGYTF.

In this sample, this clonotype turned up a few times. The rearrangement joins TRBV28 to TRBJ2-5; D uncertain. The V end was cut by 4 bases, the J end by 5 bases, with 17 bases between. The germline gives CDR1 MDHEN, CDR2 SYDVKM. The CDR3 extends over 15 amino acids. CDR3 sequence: CASSSLSMGGETQYF. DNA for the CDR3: TGTGCCAGCAGTTCCCTTTCGATGGGTGGCGAGACCCAGTACTTC.

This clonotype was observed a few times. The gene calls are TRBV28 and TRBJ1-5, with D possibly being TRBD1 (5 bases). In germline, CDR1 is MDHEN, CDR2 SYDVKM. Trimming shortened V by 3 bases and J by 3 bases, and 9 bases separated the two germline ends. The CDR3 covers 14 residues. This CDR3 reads CASSFLTVNQPQHF. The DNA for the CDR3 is TGTGCCAGCAGTTTTTTGACAGTCAATCAGCCCCAGCATTTT.

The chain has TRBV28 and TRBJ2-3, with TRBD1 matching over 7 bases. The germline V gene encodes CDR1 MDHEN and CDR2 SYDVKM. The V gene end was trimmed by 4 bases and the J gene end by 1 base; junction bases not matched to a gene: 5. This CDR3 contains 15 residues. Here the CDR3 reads CASSSRTGGTDTQYF. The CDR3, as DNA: TGTGCCAGCAGTTCTAGGACAGGCGGCACAGATACGCAGTATTTT.